These 21 T cell receptor beta chains were sequenced from one sample in a study of T cell changes during pregnancy in multiple sclerosis. Measured with immunoSEQ multiplex PCR; TCRdb has only the in-frame clones, and not every one. The table includes about 40,000 clones, 80% to 90% detected once. The sample consisted of CD4+ T cells from peripheral blood mononuclear cells, taken in the first trimester of pregnancy. These receptors came from a female donor with multiple sclerosis, enrolled in a pregnancy study.

This sequence joins TRBV10-1 and TRBJ2-1; 7 bases fit TRBD2. Germline V CDR1 and CDR2: WNHNN, SYGVQD (reference sequence). The V segment lost 3 bases and the J segment 3 bases; nucleotides outside the gene matches: 2. CDR3 length: 14 residues. CDR3: CASSEAGIYNEQFF. The CDR3 nucleotides read TGCGCCAGCAGTGAAGCGGGGATCTACAATGAGCAGTTCTTC.

This chain uses TRBV5-8 with TRBJ2-7; D perhaps matches TRBD2 (5 bases). V was clipped by 2 bases and J by 0 bases, with 12 bases between them. Germline V gives CDR1 SGHTS, CDR2 YDEGEE. This CDR3 contains 15 residues. The CDR3 reads CASSFTGSSSYEQYF. CDR3 sequence (DNA): TGTGCCAGCAGCTTCACGGGGAGTTCCTCCTACGAGCAGTACTTC.

The chain couples TRBV19 to TRBJ1-2, with D tentatively TRBD1 (6 bases). V was clipped by 6 bases and J by 8 bases, with 16 bases between them. Germline V CDR1 and CDR2: LNHDA, SQIVND (reference sequence). The CDR3 extends over 13 amino acids. The CDR3 nucleotides read TGTGCCAGTAGAGTAGGACAGCCAGGCGGCTACACCTTC. It translates to CASRVGQPGGYTF.

J is TRBJ2-2 and V is TRBV28; 8 bases match TRBD2. Trimming took 7 bases from V and 4 from J; bases not matched to a gene: 11. This CDR3 contains 16 residues. Germline V gene data show CDR1 as MDHEN and CDR2 as SYDVKM. The CDR3 region has the DNA TGTGCCAGCAACGCGGGGGGAGGCTCGAGCACCGGGGAGCTGTTTTTT. Its protein is CASNAGGGSSTGELFF.

The rearrangement links TRBV2 to TRBJ2-7; 7 bases map to TRBD1. CDR1 is SNHLY and CDR2 is FYNNEI in the germline V gene. V gave up 4 bases and J gave up 3 bases; unmatched junction bases: 3. The CDR3 runs 13 residues. The CDR3 DNA reads TGTGCCAGCAGTGTTAGGGACAGCTACGAGCAGTACTTC. Translated: CASSVRDSYEQYF.

J is TRBJ2-1 and V is TRBV15; D is undetermined. V lost 1 base and J 13 bases, leaving 14 bases between the germline ends. The CDR3 has 13 residues. From germline, CDR1 is LNHNV and CDR2 YYDKDF (reference sequence). CDR3: CATSRGRLPAQFF. Here the CDR3 DNA reads TGTGCCACCAGCAGAGGGAGACTGCCTGCACAGTTCTTC.

The chain joins TRBV30 to TRBJ1-1, with 7 bases lining up with TRBD1. Germline V lookup: CDR1 GTSNPN, CDR2 SVGIG (reference sequence). Trimming removed 2 bases from V and 4 bases from J; junction bases left unmatched: 4. The CDR3 contains 13 residues. Here the CDR3 DNA reads TGTGCCTGGAGTCTTTACAGGGGCACTGAAGCTTTCTTT. The encoded protein is CAWSLYRGTEAFF.

V and J are TRBV5-1 and TRBJ2-1, with D perhaps TRBD2 (5 bases). Trimming removed 5 bases from V and 7 bases from J, with 13 bases in between. This CDR3 is 13 amino acids long. CDR1 and CDR2 from the germline V gene are SGHRS and YFSETQ. The CDR3 nucleotides read TGCGCCAGCAGTACCACAGCGGAGAATGAGCAGTTCTTC. Encoded protein: CASSTTAENEQFF. The full variable domain, its missing parts supplied by reference TRBV5-1 and TRBJ2-1, is KAGVTQTPRYLIKTRGQQVTLSCSPISGHRSVSWYQQTPGQGLQFLFEYFSETQRNKGNFPGRFSGRQFSNSRSEMNVSTLELGDSALYLCASSTTAENEQFFGPGTRLTVL.

This clone appeared once. The V and J genes are TRBV9 and TRBJ2-5, with 9 bases identical to TRBD2. V lost 0 bases and J lost 4; bases outside the gene matches: 4. The germline gives CDR1 SGDLS, CDR2 YYNGEE. This CDR3 region has 15 residues. In DNA form, the CDR3 reads TGTGCCAGCAGCGTAGGTCCTAGCGGGGTAGAGACCCAGTACTTC. Amino acids: CASSVGPSGVETQYF. Using reference TRBV9 and TRBJ2-5 for the parts outside the CDR3, the full variable domain is DSGVTQTPKHLITATGQRVTLRCSPRSGDLSVYWYQQSLDQGLQFLIQYYNGEERAKGNILERFSAQQFPDLHSELNLSSLELGDSALYFCASSVGPSGVETQYFGPGTRLLVL.

The V call is TRBV4-2, the J call TRBJ2-7; unclear D gene. CDR3 length equals 16 residues. V was shortened by 2 bases and J by 1 base, with 15 bases between the two germline ends. CDR1 and CDR2 from the germline V gene are LGHNA and YNFKEQ. In DNA form, the CDR3 reads TGTGCCAGCAGCCAACAGGTGGGTGGTCCGTCCTACGAGCAGTACTTC. This sequence encodes CASSQQVGGPSYEQYF.

This clone was detected once. The chain has TRBV10-3 and TRBJ2-7, with D tentatively TRBD1 (6 bases). This CDR3 is 13 amino acids long. Germline-derived CDR1 and CDR2 are ENHRY and SYGVKD. The V and J ends lost 6 bases and 6 bases respectively, with 15 bases between them. For the CDR3, the DNA is TGTGCCATCAGCCTACAGGGTTACGGCGAGCAGTACTTC. Protein: CAISLQGYGEQYF.

V is TRBV5-1 and J is TRBJ1-3; D call uncertain. The CDR3 loop spans 14 amino acids. The V end lost 0 bases, the J end lost 2 bases, and 6 bases lay between the germline ends. The V gene's germline CDR1 is SGHRS and CDR2 YFSETQ. CDR3 sequence reads: CASSLGSPGNTIYF. CDR3 in DNA: TGCGCCAGCAGCTTGGGGAGTCCTGGAAACACCATATATTTT.

The V and J genes are TRBV29-1 and TRBJ2-7; 9 nucleotides match TRBD1. Trimming cost V 6 bases and J 2 bases; bases outside gene matches: 11. The CDR3 sequence is 15 residues long. Germline V gives CDR1 SQVTM, CDR2 ANQGSEA. CDR3: CSVAPGTGIAYEQYF. The DNA for the CDR3 is TGCAGCGTGGCACCCGGGACAGGGATAGCCTACGAGCAGTACTTC.

V gene TRBV5-4 combines with J gene TRBJ2-1; 9 bases line up with TRBD1. The CDR3 totals 16 residues. The J segment lost 8 bases and the V segment lost 0 bases, leaving 9 bases of the junction unmatched. From germline, CDR1 is SGHNT and CDR2 YYREEE (reference sequence). The CDR3 DNA reads as TGTGCCAGCAGCTTGGTGACAGGGGGAAACCTGGATGAGCAGTTCTTC. Protein: CASSLVTGGNLDEQFF.

The chain couples TRBV5-1 to TRBJ2-3; the D gene is possibly TRBD2 (5 bases). Trimming took off 1 base at V and 2 bases at J, with 8 bases between the two ends. The CDR3 sequence is 14 residues long. CDR1 and CDR2 (germline): SGHRS, YFSETQ. CDR3 DNA sequence: TGCGCCAGCAGCTTGCCGGGGATCACAGATACGCAGTATTTT. Protein sequence: CASSLPGITDTQYF.

The chain employs TRBV7-8 and TRBJ1-1; 7 bases map to TRBD1. The CDR3 consists of 14 residues. The junction had 5 bases not matched to a gene; V was cut back by 5 bases and J by 2 bases. The V gene's germline CDR1 is SGHVS and CDR2 FQNEAQ. The CDR3 nucleotides are TGTGCCAGCAGCGACGACAGGGCCAACACTGAAGCTTTCTTT. This codes for CASSDDRANTEAFF.

The chain is built from TRBV19 and TRBJ1-2, with D unclear. The germline V gene has CDR1 LNHDA and CDR2 SQIVND (reference sequence). The V end was cut by 10 bases, the J end by 6 bases, with 12 bases between. The CDR3 has 11 amino acids. The CDR3 here is CATRHGDGYTF. DNA for the CDR3: TGTGCCACTAGACACGGGGATGGCTACACCTTC.

The V call is TRBV11-2, the J call TRBJ2-3; 11 positions match TRBD2. J gave up 7 bases and V 0 bases, and 9 bases lay outside the gene matches. The CDR3 is made up of 17 amino acids. Germline V lookup: CDR1 SGHAT, CDR2 FQNNGV. Here the CDR3 reads CASSLDRGTSGLYTQYF. The CDR3 nucleotides read TGTGCCAGCAGCTTAGATCGGGGGACTAGCGGACTCTATACGCAGTATTTT.

The chain links TRBV28 to TRBJ1-6; D not certain. The germline gives CDR1 MDHEN, CDR2 SYDVKM. CDR3 length: 14 amino acids. Trimming removed 2 bases at V and 7 bases at J, with 9 bases between. The CDR3 here is CASSLNSRNSPLHF. The CDR3 DNA reads as TGTGCCAGCAGTTTAAATTCCCGGAATTCACCCCTCCACTTT.

The chain employs TRBV11-2 and TRBJ2-5; TRBD1 is a possible D gene (5 bases). The CDR3 is 14 amino acids. Looked up from germline, CDR1 is SGHAT and CDR2 is FQNNGV. The V and J ends lost 2 bases and 5 bases respectively, with 12 bases between them. The DNA for the CDR3 is TGTGCCAGCAGCTTATGGGTAGGGGCGGAGACCCAGTACTTC. Translated, it gives CASSLWVGAETQYF.

This sequence joins TRBV10-1 and TRBJ2-7, with D possibly matching TRBD2 (6 bases). V was pared by 3 bases and J by 3 bases, with 9 bases between. CDR3 length equals 13 residues. The germline V gene encodes CDR1 WNHNN and CDR2 SYGVQD (reference sequence). The CDR3 region has the DNA TGCGCCAGCAGTGAAGGTAGCGGCTACGAGCAGTACTTC. Its protein is CASSEGSGYEQYF.